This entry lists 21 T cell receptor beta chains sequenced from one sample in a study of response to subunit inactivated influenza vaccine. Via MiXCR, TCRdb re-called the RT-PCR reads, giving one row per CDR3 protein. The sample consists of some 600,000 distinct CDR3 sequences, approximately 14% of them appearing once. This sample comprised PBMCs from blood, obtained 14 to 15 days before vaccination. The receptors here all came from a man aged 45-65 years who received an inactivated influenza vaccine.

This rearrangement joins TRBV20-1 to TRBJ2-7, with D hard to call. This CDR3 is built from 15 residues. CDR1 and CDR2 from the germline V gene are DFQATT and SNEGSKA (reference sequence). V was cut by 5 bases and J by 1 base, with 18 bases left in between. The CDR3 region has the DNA TGCAGTGCTCACCGGGCCCACCTGCAGTCCTACGAGCAGTACTTC. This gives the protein CSAHRAHLQSYEQYF.

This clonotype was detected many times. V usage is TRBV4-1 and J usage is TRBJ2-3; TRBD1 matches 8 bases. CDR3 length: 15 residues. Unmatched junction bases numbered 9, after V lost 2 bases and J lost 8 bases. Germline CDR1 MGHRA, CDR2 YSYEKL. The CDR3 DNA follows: TGCGCCAGCAGCCAATCCGGGACAGGAATAGCTACGCAGTATTTT. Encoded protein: CASSQSGTGIATQYF.

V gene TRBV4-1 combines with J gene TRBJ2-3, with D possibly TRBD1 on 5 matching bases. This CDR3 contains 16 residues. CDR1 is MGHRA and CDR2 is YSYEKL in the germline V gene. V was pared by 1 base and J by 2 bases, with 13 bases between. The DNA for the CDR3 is TGCGCCAGCAGCCAAGGGGGCAGCGAACACACAGATACGCAGTATTTT. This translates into CASSQGGSEHTDTQYF.

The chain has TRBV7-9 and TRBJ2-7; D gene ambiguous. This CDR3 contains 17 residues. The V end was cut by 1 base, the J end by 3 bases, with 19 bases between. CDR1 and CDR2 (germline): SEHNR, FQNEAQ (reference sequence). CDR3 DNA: TGTGCCAGCAGCTTAGATTACTTGGATGATGGAAACTACGAGCAGTACTTC. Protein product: CASSLDYLDDGNYEQYF.

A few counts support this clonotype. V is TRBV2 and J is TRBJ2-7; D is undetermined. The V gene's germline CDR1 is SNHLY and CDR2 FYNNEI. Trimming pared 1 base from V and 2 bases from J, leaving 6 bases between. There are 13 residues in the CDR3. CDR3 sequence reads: CASSEEQTYEQYF. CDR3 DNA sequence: TGTGCCAGCAGTGAAGAACAGACCTACGAGCAGTACTTC.

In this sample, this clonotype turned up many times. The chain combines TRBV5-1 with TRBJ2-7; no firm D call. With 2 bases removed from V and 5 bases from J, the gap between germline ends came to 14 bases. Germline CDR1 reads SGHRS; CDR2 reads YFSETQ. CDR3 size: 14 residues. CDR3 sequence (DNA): TGCGCCAGCAGCTTTGGGGTTGTGCGCGACGAGCAGTACTTC. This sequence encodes CASSFGVVRDEQYF.

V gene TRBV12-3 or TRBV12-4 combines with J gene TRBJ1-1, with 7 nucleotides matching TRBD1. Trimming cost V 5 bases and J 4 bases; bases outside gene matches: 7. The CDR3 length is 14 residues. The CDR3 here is CASSPTGIGTEAFF. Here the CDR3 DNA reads TGTGCCAGCAGTCCGACAGGGATTGGCACTGAAGCTTTCTTT.

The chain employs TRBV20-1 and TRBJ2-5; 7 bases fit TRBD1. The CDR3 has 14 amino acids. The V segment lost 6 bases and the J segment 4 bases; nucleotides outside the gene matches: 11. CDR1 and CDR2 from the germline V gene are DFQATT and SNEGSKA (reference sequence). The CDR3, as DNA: TGCAGTGCCAACGACAGGGCGCAGGTAGAGACCCAGTACTTC. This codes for CSANDRAQVETQYF.

The CDR3 loop is CASSLGGLDKNEQFF. The CDR3 DNA sequence: TGTGCCAGCAGCTTAGGTGGACTGGACAAAAATGAGCAGTTCTTC. The chain joins TRBV11-3 to TRBJ2-1; D is perhaps TRBD1 or TRBD2 (5 bases each). The CDR3 runs to 15 residues. Germline V CDR1 and CDR2: SGHNT, YENEEA. Trimming removed 1 base at V and 7 bases at J, with 14 bases between.

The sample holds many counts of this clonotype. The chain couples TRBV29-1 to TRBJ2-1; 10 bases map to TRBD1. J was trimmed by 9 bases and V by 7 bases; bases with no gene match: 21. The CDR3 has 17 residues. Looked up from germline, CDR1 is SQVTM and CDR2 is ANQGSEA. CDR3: CSAEPRQDRGVQGEQFF. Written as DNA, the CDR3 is TGCAGCGCCGAGCCCAGGCAGGACAGGGGGGTACAGGGTGAGCAGTTCTTC.

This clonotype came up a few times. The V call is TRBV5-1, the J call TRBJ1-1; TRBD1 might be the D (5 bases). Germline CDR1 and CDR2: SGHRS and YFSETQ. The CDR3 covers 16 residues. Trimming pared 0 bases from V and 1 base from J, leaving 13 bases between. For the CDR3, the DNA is TGCGCCAGCAGCTTGGCCGGGGGTTCTGGGAACACTGAAGCTTTCTTT. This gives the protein CASSLAGGSGNTEAFF.

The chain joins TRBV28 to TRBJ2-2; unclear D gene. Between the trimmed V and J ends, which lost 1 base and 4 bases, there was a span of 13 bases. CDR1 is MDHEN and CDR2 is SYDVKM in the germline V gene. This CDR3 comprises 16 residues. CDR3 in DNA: TGTGCCAGCAGTTTATCGGGCAAACTAACCACCGGGGAGCTGTTTTTT. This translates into CASSLSGKLTTGELFF.

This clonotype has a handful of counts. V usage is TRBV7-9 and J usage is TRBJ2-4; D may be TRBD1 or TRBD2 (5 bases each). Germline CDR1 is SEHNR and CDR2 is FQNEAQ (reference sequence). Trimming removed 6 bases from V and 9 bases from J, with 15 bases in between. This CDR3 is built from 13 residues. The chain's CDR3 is CASSLGPGGIQYF. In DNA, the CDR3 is TGTGCCAGCAGTTTGGGACCCGGCGGCATTCAGTACTTC.

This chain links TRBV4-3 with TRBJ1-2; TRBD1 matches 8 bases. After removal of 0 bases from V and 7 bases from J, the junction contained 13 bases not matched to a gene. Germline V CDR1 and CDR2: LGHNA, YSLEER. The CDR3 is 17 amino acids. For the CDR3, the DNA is TGCGCCAGCAGCCAAGATCCCAGCCGAACAGGGGGTGGTGGCTACACCTTC. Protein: CASSQDPSRTGGGGYTF.

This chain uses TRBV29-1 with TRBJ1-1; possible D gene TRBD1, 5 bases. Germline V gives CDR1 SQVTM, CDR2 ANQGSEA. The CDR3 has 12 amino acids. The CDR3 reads CSALGLNTEAFF. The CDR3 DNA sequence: TGCAGTGCCTTGGGACTGAACACTGAAGCTTTCTTT.

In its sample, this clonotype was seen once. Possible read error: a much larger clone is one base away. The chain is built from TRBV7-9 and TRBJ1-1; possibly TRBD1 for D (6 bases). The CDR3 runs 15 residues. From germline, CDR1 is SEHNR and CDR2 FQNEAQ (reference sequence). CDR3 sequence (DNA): TGTGCCAGCAGCCCCCAGGGGAGGGGAAGGACTGTAGCTTTCTTT. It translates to CASSPQGRGRTVAFF.

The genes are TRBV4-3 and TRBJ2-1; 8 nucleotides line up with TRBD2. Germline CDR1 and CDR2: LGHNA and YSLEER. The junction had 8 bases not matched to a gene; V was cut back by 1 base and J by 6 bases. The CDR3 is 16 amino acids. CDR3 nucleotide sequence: TGCGCCAGCAGCCAAGTCGCGGGACTAGAGGGCAATGAGCAGTTCTTC. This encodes CASSQVAGLEGNEQFF.

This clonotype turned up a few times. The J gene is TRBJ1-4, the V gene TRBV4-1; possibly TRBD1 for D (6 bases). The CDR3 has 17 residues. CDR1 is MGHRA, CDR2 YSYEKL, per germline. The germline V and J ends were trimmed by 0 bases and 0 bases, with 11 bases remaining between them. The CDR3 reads CASSQDKTGTTNEKLFF. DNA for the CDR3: TGCGCCAGCAGCCAAGATAAGACAGGAACAACTAATGAAAAACTGTTTTTT.

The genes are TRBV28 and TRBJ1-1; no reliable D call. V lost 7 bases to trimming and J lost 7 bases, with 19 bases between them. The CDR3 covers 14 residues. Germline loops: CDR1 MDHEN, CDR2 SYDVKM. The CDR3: CASTPPSRAGEAFF. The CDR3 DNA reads TGTGCCAGCACCCCCCCAAGCCGGGCGGGTGAAGCTTTCTTT.

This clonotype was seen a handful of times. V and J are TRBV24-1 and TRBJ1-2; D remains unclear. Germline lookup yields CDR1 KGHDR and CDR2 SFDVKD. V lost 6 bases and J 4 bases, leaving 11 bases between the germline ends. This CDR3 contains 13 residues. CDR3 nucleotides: TGTGCCACCAGTCAAACGCTTGGCTATGGCTACACCTTC. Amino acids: CATSQTLGYGYTF.

Written as DNA, the CDR3 is TGTGCCAGCAGCCAAGTCGCGTTTAGCACAGATACGCAGTATTTT. This translates into CASSQVAFSTDTQYF. V is TRBV4-2 and J is TRBJ2-3; D gene unclear. Germline CDR1 reads LGHNA; CDR2 reads YNFKEQ. The CDR3 length is 15 residues. V was clipped by 1 base and J by 0 bases, with 8 bases between them.